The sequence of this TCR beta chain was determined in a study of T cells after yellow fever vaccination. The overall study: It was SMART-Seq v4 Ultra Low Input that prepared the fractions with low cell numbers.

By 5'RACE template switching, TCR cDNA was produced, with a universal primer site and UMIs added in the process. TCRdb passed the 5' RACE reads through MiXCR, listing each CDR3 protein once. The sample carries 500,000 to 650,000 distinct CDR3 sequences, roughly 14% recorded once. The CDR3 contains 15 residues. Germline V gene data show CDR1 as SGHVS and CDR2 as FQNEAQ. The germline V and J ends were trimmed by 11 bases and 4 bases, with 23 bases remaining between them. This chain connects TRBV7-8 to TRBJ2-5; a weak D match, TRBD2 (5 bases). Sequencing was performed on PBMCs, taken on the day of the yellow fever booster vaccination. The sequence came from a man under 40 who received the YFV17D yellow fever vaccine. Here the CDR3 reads CAVRSRLRERETQYF. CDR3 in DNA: TGTGCCGTCCGGTCTCGTTTGAGGGAGCGAGAGACCCAGTACTTC.